This T cell receptor beta chain was captured in a study of early T cells in non-severe SARS-CoV-2 infection. Study results and limitations: The matching step, a VDJdb search, favored anti-spike CD8 responses and missed private and CD4 specificities.

Unique molecular identifiers (one per individual cDNA molecule) were attached. One entry per CDR3 protein results from TCRdb running MiXCR on the 5' RACE reads. The sample includes tens of thousands of distinct CDR3 sequences, approximately 15% of them seen just once. A remark on this clonotype: The target antigen is unknown.

The germline V gene encodes CDR1 MNHEY and CDR2 SVGAGI. V was clipped by 10 bases and J by 1 base, with 23 bases between them. The CDR3 is made up of 16 amino acids. The receptor comes from an adult who was a healthcare worker with PCR-confirmed SARS-CoV-2 infection or an uninfected control (not recorded which). The chain couples TRBV6-5 to TRBJ2-7, with TRBD2 as a possible D gene (5 bases). Specimen: whole blood. DNA of the CDR3: TGTGCCACATTTGGAGGCCGGAGGAGCGGTTCCTACGAGCAGTACTTC. This encodes CATFGGRRSGSYEQYF.